This T cell receptor beta chain stems from a study of T cell responses to AZD1222 COVID-19 vaccine (dated by TCRdb to the early 2020s). At the level of the whole study: AZD1222 recipients whose second dose came at about 4 weeks and those whose second dose came at about 12 weeks were combined into one group, since spike-specific TCR depth and breadth did not differ between the two schedules. TCR sequencing was performed for roughly 250 trial participants, of whom about 200 were given two doses of AZD1222 and 26 were given two doses of MenACWY control vaccine. Enrollment into the trials was organized by age into subgroups of 18-55, 56-69 and 70-plus years, and those subgroups contained roughly 150, 30 and 60 TCR-sequenced participants, respectively. On the study overall, not on this receptor specifically: CD4 TCRs associated with the vaccine covered the entire spike protein, and the dominant responses were in regions 160-218 and 743-854. Most participants were white British and females outnumbered males, and the authors suggested that clonal diversity may have been underestimated. A significant rise in spike-specific TCR breadth and depth was observed after two AZD1222 doses relative to day 0 and relative to MenACWY recipients. Because no samples from the day 14 peak response were available, repertoires could be characterized only after the peak T cell response. The 56-69-year group was small, and its depth increase did not reach significance, likely because of low power. Reportedly, almost half of the unique spike-specific TCRs recognized epitopes lying outside the regions that are mutated in the B.1.351 and B.1.1.7 variants. Only a handful of AZD1222 recipients were SARS-CoV-2 seropositive at baseline, limiting conclusions about previously exposed vaccinees.

On this clone itself: Which antigen it targets is not known. No quality values exist for individual bases; no much larger clone is one base distant.

The time point label here, explained by the study, means: baseline before first vaccination. Samples from vaccinated people were obtained from the UK trials COV001 and COV002, which included a single-blind randomized controlled phase 2/3 trial of AZD1222 (ChAdOx1 nCoV-19) in healthy adults. For TCRbeta chain sequencing, PBMC samples from trial participants were taken at day 0 and at day 28 after the second dose. Reading the germline V gene gives CDR1 SGHTA and CDR2 FQGNSA. V is shortened by 5 bases, J by 6 bases, and the region joining them spans 10 bases. There are 12 amino acids in the CDR3, from cysteine to phenylalanine inclusive. The DNA shown is the 36-base CDR3, in frame from base 1. The CDR3 regions of human TCRbeta chains were analyzed by immunosequencing. On the authors' methods: Repertoire TCRs were matched against a reference library of SARS-CoV-2-specific TCRs generated with the MIRA antigen-specificity platform. Breadth was defined as the fraction of unique TCRs that were SARS-CoV-2-associated. Depth was defined as the fraction of total T cells that were SARS-CoV-2-associated. Using the MIRA data, each spike-specific TCR was mapped to the spike region that the TCR reacts to and placed in a CD4 or CD8 class. Log10-transformed breadth and depth values were compared by one-way ANOVA with Sidak's multiple comparisons tests. This immuneACCESS table, as held by TCRdb, lists in-frame sequences with V and J called but not all clones. Of the missing ones, under half trace to an unresolved V gene in checked studies; the others have no known cause. V, J and clone size reflect that table, while D and trimming were determined from the DNA. This sample gives some 30,000 clones in total; around nine tenths of them show up just once. The biggest ten clones account for about 7% of the sample.

This specimen consisted of peripheral blood, obtained on day 0 of AZD1222 vaccination. The clonotype originates from an adult in good health. The chain couples TRBV7-2 to TRBJ1-2; confidence is insufficient to name the D gene. In nucleotides, the sequence is TGTGCCAGCAGCCACACGTCCCATGGCTACACCTTC. This translates into CASSHTSHGYTF.